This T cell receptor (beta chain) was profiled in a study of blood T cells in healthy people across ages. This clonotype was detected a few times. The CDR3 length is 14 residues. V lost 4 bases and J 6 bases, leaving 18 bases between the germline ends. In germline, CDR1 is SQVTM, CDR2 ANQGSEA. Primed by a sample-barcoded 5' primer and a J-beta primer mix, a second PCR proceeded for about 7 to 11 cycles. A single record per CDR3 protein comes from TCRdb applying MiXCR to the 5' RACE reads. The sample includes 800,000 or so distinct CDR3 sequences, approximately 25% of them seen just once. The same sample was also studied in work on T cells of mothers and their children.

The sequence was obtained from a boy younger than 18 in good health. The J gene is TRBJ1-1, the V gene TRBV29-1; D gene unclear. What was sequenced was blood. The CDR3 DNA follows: TGCAGCGTTGTTCTTATCCGGGCGGATCCTGAAGCTTTCTTT. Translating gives CSVVLIRADPEAFF.